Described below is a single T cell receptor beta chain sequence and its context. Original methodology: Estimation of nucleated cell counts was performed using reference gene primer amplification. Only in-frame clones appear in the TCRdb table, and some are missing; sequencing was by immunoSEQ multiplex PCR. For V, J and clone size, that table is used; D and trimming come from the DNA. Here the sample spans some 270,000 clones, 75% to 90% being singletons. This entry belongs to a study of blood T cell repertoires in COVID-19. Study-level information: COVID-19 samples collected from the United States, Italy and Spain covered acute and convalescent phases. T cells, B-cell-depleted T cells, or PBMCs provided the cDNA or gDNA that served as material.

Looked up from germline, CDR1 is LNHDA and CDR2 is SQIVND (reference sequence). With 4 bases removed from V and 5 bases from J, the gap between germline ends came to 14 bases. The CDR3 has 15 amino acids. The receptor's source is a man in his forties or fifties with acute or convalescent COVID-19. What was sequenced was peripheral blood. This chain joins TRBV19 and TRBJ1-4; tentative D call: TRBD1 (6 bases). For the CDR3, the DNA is TGTGCCAGTAGTAGGCAGGGGAGTCTGAATGAAAAACTGTTTTTT. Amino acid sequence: CASSRQGSLNEKLFF.